These 15 T cell receptor beta chains came from one sample sequenced in a study of cytomegalovirus exposure and HLA in healthy donors. PCR was performed using 60 Vbeta and 13 Jbeta primers. Profiling relied on immunoSEQ multiplex PCR, and the TCRdb table lists in-frame clones only, not all of them. The table shows 140,000 to 150,000 clones, with roughly 78% occurring only once. Sequencing was carried out using PBMCs. The receptors here all came from a female donor in good health and CMV-seronegative.

The V gene is TRBV27, the J gene TRBJ1-2; tentative D call: TRBD1 (6 bases). The CDR3 contains 14 residues. V lost 3 bases and J lost 3, with 11 bases in between. CDR1 and CDR2 from the germline V gene are MNHEY and SMNVEV (reference sequence). CDR3 amino acids: CASSFREGDYGYTF. The CDR3 DNA reads as TGTGCCAGCAGTTTCAGAGAGGGGGACTATGGCTACACCTTC.

This rearrangement joins TRBV5-5 to TRBJ2-5; 7 bases line up with TRBD2. Unmatched junction bases numbered 8, after V lost 4 bases and J lost 5 bases. The CDR3 consists of 14 residues. Germline CDR1 reads SGHKS; CDR2 reads YYEKEE (reference sequence). As DNA, the CDR3 is TGTGCCAGCAGCCGGGCGGGGGTTTGGGAGACCCAGTACTTC. This encodes CASSRAGVWETQYF. Combining the CDR3 with reference TRBV5-5 and TRBJ2-5 gives the whole variable domain DAGVTQSPTHLIKTRGQQVTLRCSPISGHKSVSWYQQVLGQGPQFIFQYYEKEERGRGNFPDRFSARQFPNYSSELNVNALLLGDSALYLCASSRAGVWETQYFGPGTRLLVL.

This chain connects TRBV5-5 to TRBJ1-1, with a weak D call TRBD1 (5 bases). The V end lost 0 bases, the J end lost 4 bases, and 13 bases lay between the germline ends. CDR3 length: 15 amino acids. Germline-derived CDR1 and CDR2 are SGHKS and YYEKEE (reference sequence). DNA for the CDR3: TGTGCCAGCAGCTTGGCAGGGATTGGGGCCACTGAAGCTTTCTTT. This sequence encodes CASSLAGIGATEAFF.

Regarding this clone: The same CDR3 arises from other DNA sequences in this sample as well. The chain joins TRBV6-5 to TRBJ2-7; TRBD1 agrees at 8 bases. The CDR3 extends over 14 amino acids. Germline V gives CDR1 MNHEY, CDR2 SVGAGI. V was clipped by 4 bases and J by 6 bases; unmatched bases: 8. The CDR3: CASSWAGQGAEQYF. The CDR3, as DNA: TGTGCCAGCAGTTGGGCGGGGCAGGGGGCCGAGCAGTACTTC.

The J gene is TRBJ1-1, the V gene TRBV29-1; D is ambiguous. Germline-derived CDR1 and CDR2 are SQVTM and ANQGSEA. CDR3 length: 15 residues. V shed 6 bases and J shed 0 bases, with 17 bases lying between them. This CDR3 reads CSVRRDRLMNTEAFF. In DNA, the CDR3 is TGCAGCGTCAGGCGAGATCGGCTCATGAACACTGAAGCTTTCTTT.

This clone was seen just once. The genes are TRBV6-1 and TRBJ2-2; 8 bases line up with TRBD1. Germline V gene data show CDR1 as MNHNS and CDR2 as SASEGT. There are 17 residues in the CDR3. After removal of 3 bases from V and 0 bases from J, the junction contained 6 bases not matched to a gene. DNA of the CDR3: TGTGCCAGCAGTGACGGACAGGGAATACCGAACACCGGGGAGCTGTTTTTT. Amino acids: CASSDGQGIPNTGELFF.

CDR3 amino acids: CASNRAENTEAFF. Written as DNA, the CDR3 is TGTGCCAGCAACAGGGCGGAGAACACTGAAGCTTTCTTT. The chain uses TRBV2 and TRBJ1-1; TRBD1 is a possible D gene (6 bases). Germline V gene data show CDR1 as SNHLY and CDR2 as FYNNEI. Trimming cost V 7 bases and J 1 base, with 10 bases left between them. This CDR3 has 13 residues.

The chain is built from TRBV14 and TRBJ2-5; D is ambiguous. This CDR3 is built from 15 residues. The V end was cut by 0 bases, the J end by 2 bases, with 10 bases between. Germline V gives CDR1 SGHDN, CDR2 FVKESK. The CDR3 protein is CASSQDVGPQETQYF. The CDR3 DNA follows: TGTGCCAGCAGCCAAGATGTTGGGCCTCAAGAGACCCAGTACTTC.

CDR3 bases: TGTGCCAGTAGGGGTTATGGGACAGGAAGGTTCCCGGGGGTCAATCAGCCCCAGCATTTT. It codes for CASRGYGTGRFPGVNQPQHF. The chain combines TRBV19 with TRBJ1-5; TRBD1 agrees at 8 bases. The CDR3 length is 20 residues. Germline V lookup: CDR1 LNHDA, CDR2 SQIVND (reference sequence). The V and J ends lost 6 bases and 3 bases, in that order; junction bases with no gene match: 22.

The chain employs TRBV28 and TRBJ2-1; D is ambiguous. V was pared by 6 bases and J by 0 bases, with 9 bases between. CDR1 and CDR2 (germline): MDHEN, SYDVKM. CDR3 length: 14 residues. CDR3 loop: CASSSVTSYNEQFF. CDR3 nucleotides: TGTGCCAGCAGCTCGGTTACCTCCTACAATGAGCAGTTCTTC.

In regard to this clone: At one end the junction does not follow the germline gene, possibly because of a read error. J is TRBJ1-2 and V is TRBV28, with 9 bases that match TRBD1. The CDR3 spans 15 residues. CDR1 is MDHEN, CDR2 SYDVKM, per germline. CDR3 DNA sequence: TGTGCCAGCAGTTCTGCAATGGGACAGGGCTATGGCTACCCCTTC. Translating gives CASSSAMGQGYGYPF.

This clone was counted a few times. This chain links TRBV6-6 with TRBJ2-2; TRBD1 might be the D (6 bases). Germline CDR1 is MNHNY and CDR2 is SVGAGI (reference sequence). CDR3 length: 13 amino acids. V lost 6 bases and J 6 bases, leaving 11 bases between the germline ends. The CDR3 nucleotides read TGTGCCAGCAGGGAAGGGGGACCCGGGGAGCTGTTTTTT. This codes for CASREGGPGELFF.

This clone was recorded a few times. The rearrangement uses TRBV7-9 and TRBJ1-2, with D possibly matching TRBD1 (5 bases). This CDR3 is 13 amino acids long. The V gene's germline CDR1 is SEHNR and CDR2 FQNEAQ (reference sequence). The V and J ends lost 5 bases and 6 bases respectively, with 13 bases between them. The CDR3 DNA is TGTGCCAGCAGCCCAGGGAGGGTGGATGGCTACACCTTC. This encodes CASSPGRVDGYTF.

This clone was detected only a few times. The rearrangement links TRBV7-2 to TRBJ1-1, with 8 bases identical to TRBD1. Germline V CDR1 and CDR2: SGHTA, FQGNSA. V dropped 2 bases and J dropped 3; count of bases not matched to a gene: 11. This CDR3 is 17 amino acids long. The CDR3 sequence is CASSLPLEDRADTEAFF. The CDR3 DNA is TGTGCCAGCAGCTTACCGCTAGAGGACAGGGCGGACACTGAAGCTTTCTTT. The variable domain in full, completed from reference TRBV7-2 and TRBJ1-1, reads GAGVSQSPSNKVTEKGKDVELRCDPISGHTALYWYRQSLGQGLEFLIYFQGNSAPDKSGLPSDRFSAERTGGSVSTLTIQRTQQEDSAVYLCASSLPLEDRADTEAFFGQGTRLTVV.

Remarks on this clone: At one of its ends the junction is not consistent with the germline gene, which may arise from a read error. This chain uses TRBV30 with TRBJ1-2; D possibly corresponds to TRBD1 (6 bases). The V gene's germline CDR1 is GTSNPN and CDR2 SVGIG (reference sequence). This CDR3 is built from 12 residues. The CDR3 sequence: CAWSEGVGGYPF. Here the CDR3 DNA reads TGTGCCTGGAGTGAGGGGGTTGGAGGCTACCCCTTC.